These T cell receptor beta chains were read from a single sample in a study of T-cell reconstitution after alpha-beta-depleted transplantation in children. TCRdb reprocessed the PCR reads with MiXCR, giving one entry per CDR3 protein. Among about 130,000 distinct CDR3 sequences listed, about a tenth were seen once. Sample: PBMCs, mostly from graft donor cells, taken 180 days after TCRalphabeta/CD19-depleted stem cell transplant. The receptors shown here come from a girl less than two years old who had a stem cell transplant for combined immunodeficiency, so the T cells may come from the graft donor. The CDR3 runs from the conserved cysteine through the conserved F or W. D genes are given only for firm matches. Clone size is stated in some rows and not others, as once, few, many or a class when expanded.

V gene	D gene	CDR3 length	J gene	clone size	CDR3 DNA	CDR3 protein
TRBV20-1	.	14	TRBJ2-1	.	TGCAGTGCTAGAGCTTCTTCCGAATTCAGTGAGCAGTTCTTC	CSARASSEFSEQFF
TRBV5-1	.	12	TRBJ2-7	.	TGCGCCAGCAGCTTCGGGGACTACGAGCAGTACTTC	CASSFGDYEQYF
TRBV5-6	.	14	TRBJ2-5	.	TGTGCCAGCAGCTTGGTACGGGGGCAAGAGACCCAGTACTTC	CASSLVRGQETQYF
TRBV5-6	TRBD2	17	TRBJ2-3	few	TGTGCCAGCAGCTTGGCCGGGGGGGCGGTGAGCACAGATACGCAGTATTTT	CASSLAGGAVSTDTQYF
TRBV10-3	TRBD2	15	TRBJ2-1	many	TGTGCCATCAGTGAGTGGAGCGGGAACTACAATGAGCAGTTCTTC	CAISEWSGNYNEQFF
TRBV28	.	14	TRBJ2-4	few	TGTGCCAGCAGTTCCCCTCCTATCAAAAACATTCAGTACTTC	CASSSPPIKNIQYF
TRBV5-6	.	15	TRBJ1-5	medium-sized	TGTGCCAGCAGCTTGGGTGGGGACACCAATCAGCCCCAGCATTTT	CASSLGGDTNQPQHF
TRBV18	.	14	TRBJ2-7	.	TGTGCCAGCTCACCACCGGGCGGGCACTACGAGCAGTACTTC	CASSPPGGHYEQYF
TRBV20-1	.	18	TRBJ2-7	few	TGCAGTGCTAGATCTATCCTAAGGGGGAACCCGGGTATTTTCGAGCAGTACTTC	CSARSILRGNPGIFEQYF
TRBV6-5	.	14	TRBJ2-5	.	TGTGCCAGCAGTTACGGGCGTCTCCAAGGGACCCAGTACTTC	CASSYGRLQGTQYF
TRBV12-3/TRBV12-4	.	17	TRBJ2-1	.	TGTGCCAGCAGCCCCTTAAGGGGGGGAGGGGGGTACAATGAGCAGTTCTTC	CASSPLRGGGGYNEQFF
TRBV5-1	TRBD1	14	TRBJ1-1	few	TGCGCCAGCAGCTTGCCAGGGGGTCACACTGAAGCTTTCTTT	CASSLPGGHTEAFF
TRBV7-6	TRBD1	18	TRBJ1-2	few	TGTGCCAGCAGCGAATGGCTGGGACAGCGACCTTTTAACTATGGCTACACCTTC	CASSEWLGQRPFNYGYTF
TRBV20-1	.	12	TRBJ2-2	.	TGCAGTGCTAGCGAGTGGGCCGGGGAGCTGTTTTTT	CSASEWAGELFF
TRBV7-2	TRBD2	15	TRBJ2-1	many	TGTGCCAGCAGCGTTAGCGGGGGGGCGGACAATGAGCAGTTCTTC	CASSVSGGADNEQFF
TRBV20-1	.	14	TRBJ2-7	many	TGCAGTGCTAGGTCGCGTCAGGGCCTGTACGAGCAGTACTTC	CSARSRQGLYEQYF
TRBV29-1	TRBD2	17	TRBJ2-7	many	TGCAGCGTTGACCCCGGATGGACTAGCGGGAGCCCCAACGAGCAGTACTTC	CSVDPGWTSGSPNEQYF
TRBV30	.	14	TRBJ2-3	few	TGTGCCCTGAGAGGGAGTTCGGTGAAAGATACGCAGTATTTT	CALRGSSVKDTQYF
TRBV6-1	TRBD2	14	TRBJ2-5	many	TGTGCCAGCAGTCAGACTAGCGGAGGGGAGACCCAGTACTTC	CASSQTSGGETQYF
TRBV20-1	TRBD1	12	TRBJ2-5	.	TGCAGTGCTAATGGACAGGGAGAGACCCAGTACTTC	CSANGQGETQYF